This T cell receptor beta chain was identified during a study of cytomegalovirus exposure and HLA in healthy donors listed by TCRdb under 2017. Concerning the study at large: An earlier analysis of roughly 500 of the donors reported 250 to 300 Gb of sequence data and around 110 million unique TCR beta sequences from 190 million or so T cells. Around 320 gigabases of sequencing data and roughly 90 million unique TCR sequences were included in an early release covering over 600 HLA-typed donors. Of the 398 genotyped donors, approximately 83% fell in the genetic ancestry cluster associated with self-reported Caucasian donors. The study aimed to test whether cataloging public T cell receptors could reveal signatures of past pathogen exposure. The T cell repertoires of 666 subjects were profiled by immunosequencing and related to cytomegalovirus serostatus. In addition to the first cohort of 650 to 800 subjects, a separate validation cohort of approximately 120 different subjects was used. High-throughput TCR immunosequencing, statistical association of individual TCRs with disease status, and machine learning were combined to predict cytomegalovirus infection status. To study patterns of TCR occurrence, a later analysis re-analyzed previously published TCR beta repertoires from 500 to 850 donors and added high-resolution HLA genotyping. Rather than drawing on any new phenotypic data, the later analysis identified candidate immune exposures from TCR beta sequences and the way those sequences occurred across donors. An earlier analysis of approximately 630 of the donors applied high-throughput TCR beta sequencing to assess whether each TCR beta V gene segment acted as functional or pseudogenic. Donor age, sex, ethnicity and CMV serostatus were compiled alongside the repertoire data. In a later genetic analysis, genome-wide SNP genotypes for about three fifths of the roughly 670 donors were used, and that subset was treated as a discovery cohort. All discovery cohort repertoires had been generated on a single sequencing platform. Class I and class II HLA loci were covered by the typing at four-digit resolution. Typing coverage varied by locus: roughly 629-630 donors for A, B, C, DRB1 and DQB1; under 550 for DQA1; around 610 for DPA1; roughly 450 for DPB1. Five DR-DQ haplotypes were treated as single units for association and clustering because of strong linkage in the cohort. Among about 370 genotyped donors of the cohort, an average of roughly 230,000 unique TCR beta nucleotide sequences was sequenced per donor, of which roughly 17% were non-productive.

In total, roughly 710 healthy bone marrow donors made up the cohort. At the time of sampling, every cohort member was nominally healthy, though immune exposures that went unrecorded were likely present. The donor was CMV seropositive and belonged to the group of around 300 seropositive cohort members. Each donor provided a peripheral blood sample, and peripheral blood mononuclear cells were used for TCR beta sequencing. Genomic DNA extraction from the blood cell samples was performed with the Qiagen DNeasy Blood Extraction Kit. The CDR3 holds 15 amino acids from the cysteine to the phenylalanine. Only CDR3 DNA remains: 45 bases, in frame from the first base. CDR1 and CDR2 (MDHEN, SYDVKM) derive from the germline V gene. Germline trimming: 2 bases from V, 4 bases from J; junction bases outside gene matches: 5. Overall study results and their limits: A later analysis reported that several top co-occurrence clusters appeared linked to parvovirus B19, influenza, CMV and Epstein-Barr virus. In an earlier analysis of about 550 of the donors, most TCR beta V segments were observed in productive rearrangements about 87% or about 30% of the time, broadly matching IMGT annotations. In a later analysis, HLA-associated TCR beta chains showed more clonal expansion and lower generation probabilities than non-associated chains that were equally common. A later analysis associated roughly 17,000 TCR beta sequences with specific HLA alleles at a false discovery rate of 0.05. A group of highly shared sequence variants was considered likely to be a technical artifact of the sequencing pipeline. Because HLA typing was unavailable for some donors at each locus, only the typed subset was used in association tests. The authors suggested that the approach could potentially be generalized to other disease states and immunological phenotypes. Most CMV-associated TCR beta chains appeared to be HLA-restricted in a later analysis, and the HLA associations seemed to be driven largely by CMV exposure. A later genetic analysis reported fewer N-insertions in productive TCRs among donors in an Asian-associated ancestry cluster than the roughly 700-donor mean. Correlated functional status among segregating V segments might be attributable to linkage disequilibrium, but an unknown experimental factor could not be ruled out. The classifier was reported to diagnose cytomegalovirus status with high specificity and sensitivity in both the original and validation cohorts. Because counts were too low, under 20 rarely observed V segments, including chromosome 9 orphons, were left out of the earlier analysis of roughly 600 of the donors. A further reported finding was that TCR beta sequences accurately predicted the HLA-A and HLA-B alleles for most subjects in the first cohort. V-gene and J-gene trimming of TCR beta chains was associated with a missense DCLRE1C variant in a later genetic analysis, and the association was replicated in an independent cohort. The study listed 150 to 200 TCR beta chains as associated with cytomegalovirus. According to a later analysis, TCR association rates differed among HLA loci, with DRB1 alleles showing the most associated TCRs and HLA-C alleles showing the fewest. Three of the identified cytomegalovirus-associated TCR beta chains were confirmed in vitro to be specific for cytomegalovirus antigens. Most TCR sequences were observed very rarely across donors, whereas some public TCRs were present in many individuals. The 87-base-pair reads could not distinguish some IMGT-functional V segments, including TRBV6-2 and TRBV6-3, so those segments were excluded. When HLA alleles, especially DR and DQ, strongly co-occurred, TCR associations were difficult to assign to individual alleles. Immune exposure information for the cohort was limited to CMV serostatus. The presence/absence analyses assumed that sequencing depth was roughly uniform across donors, and that assumption may not be true. Only TCR beta chains were sequenced in this cohort, and the absence of alpha or paired-chain data limited detectable features.

Libraries came from the immunoSEQ multiplex PCR assay. For the multiplex PCR, a mixture combining 60 forward primers for TCR Vbeta segments and 13 reverse primers for TCR Jbeta segments was used. The CDR3 region of rearranged TCR beta genes was amplified from genomic DNA by a multiplex PCR assay. Amplified TCR beta libraries were sequenced as 87-base-pair reads on the Illumina HiSeq System. In the paper's pipeline: Across the 500 to 750 repertoires, a later analysis counted roughly 84 million unique TCR beta chains, approximately 12 million of which were shared by at least two donors. To remove PCR and sequencing errors, raw reads were error-corrected and collapsed into unique sequences using a nearest-neighbor algorithm that merged closely related sequences. V, D and J gene segments were assigned by aligning CDR3 sequences to IMGT reference sequences. For a sequence to be retained, a match of at least six nucleotides was required to both a V gene segment and a J gene segment. Rearrangements were classified as productive when the CDR3 lacked stop codons and remained in frame with V and J, and all other rearrangements were classified as non-productive. CDR3 was defined by IMGT convention, running from the second conserved V-encoded cysteine to the conserved J-encoded phenylalanine. Sequences without an unambiguous match to a single V gene segment were excluded from the earlier analysis of 500 to 700 of the donors. An earlier analysis of a few hundred of the donors classified V segments as functional when productive rearrangements were above 56.7% and as segregating when the standard deviation between donors was above 5%. A statistical classification framework was developed to diagnose cytomegalovirus status using the catalog of TCR beta chain sequences. In a later analysis, V and J genes were assigned by comparing TCR nucleotide sequences against IMGT/GENE-DB human TR gene sequences. Using the TCRdist pipeline, a later analysis assigned CDR3 sequences along with most-parsimonious VDJ recombination scenarios. In a later analysis, each TCR beta chain was defined by its CDR3 amino acid sequence together with its V-gene family, and reads lacking a unique V-gene family were excluded. To address suspected cross-contamination and a sequencing artifact, a later analysis removed several hundred highly shared, low-generation-probability nucleotide sequences. In a later analysis, a clonal expansion index was calculated for each public chain from normalized within-repertoire ranks of inferred template counts. Generation probabilities in a later analysis came from a VDJ recombination model fitted to out-of-frame rearrangements, and those results were checked against IGoR. In a later analysis, TCR-TCR, TCR-HLA and TCR-CMV co-occurrence was scored with hypergeometric tests, and a repertoire-size bias correction was applied to TCR pairs. To estimate false discovery rates, a later analysis permuted the HLA or CMV assignments 20 times. In a later analysis, co-occurring TCRs were grouped using DBSCAN, with TCRdist sequence similarity added in when clustering inside HLA-allele-positive subsets. Repertoires with fewer than 30,000 or more than 120,000 public chains, plus five repertoires with anomalous nucleotide sharing, were excluded from co-occurrence clustering. What TCRdb holds here is the immuneACCESS table cut down to in-frame rearrangements. Part of the clones is not present; checked against another copy, under half of the missing clones reflect an unresolved V gene, and the others are unexplained. V, J and clone size reflect that table, while D and trimming were determined from the DNA. In all, the sample holds approximately 120,000 clones, and about two thirds of those were seen once. Of the sample, approximately 4.8% is held by the ten largest clones.

In the case of this clone: Its antigen target is currently unknown. Base quality data are lacking; no much larger clone is found one base away.

Sequencing was carried out using PBMCs. This sequence uses TRBV28 and TRBJ2-5; 9 bases in between match TRBD1. This clonotype was sampled from a man aged 60-69 years in good health and CMV-seropositive. The CDR3 region reads CASSLGGQGGETQYF. The nucleotide sequence is TGTGCCAGCAGTTTAGGGGGACAGGGTGGAGAGACCCAGTACTTC.